The subject of this entry is one TCR beta chain. This entry belongs to a study of blood T cell repertoires in COVID-19. Per the original data handling: Estimates of nucleated cell counts were drawn from the amplification of reference gene primers. Here immunoSEQ multiplex PCR was the method, and the copy in TCRdb shows in-frame clones only, minus some. V and J calls and clone size follow that table, whereas D and trimming were derived from the DNA. The sample has 350,000 or so clones, almost 90% seen once. Trimming took 5 bases from V and 6 from J; bases not matched to a gene: 23. This CDR3 is built from 20 residues. CDR1 MNHEY and CDR2 SVGEGT come from the germline V gene.

V usage is TRBV6-2 or TRBV6-3 and J usage is TRBJ2-1; TRBD1 aligns across 9 bases. Input material: peripheral blood. The sequence was obtained from a man aged 18 to 30 with active or convalescent COVID-19. Written as DNA, the CDR3 is TGTGCCAGCAGTCACCATAAAGTTACGGAGAGGGACAGGGTAGGCAATGAGCAGTTCTTC. It specifies CASSHHKVTERDRVGNEQFF.